The source of this TCR beta chain is a study of T cell changes during pregnancy in multiple sclerosis. Looked up from germline, CDR1 is SGHKS and CDR2 is YYEKEE (reference sequence). Unmatched junction bases numbered 5, after V lost 2 bases and J lost 4 bases. The CDR3 totals 14 residues. This table comes from immunoSEQ multiplex PCR, and its TCRdb copy is limited to in-frame clones, with some not included. The sample includes 25,000 to 30,000 clones, about 89% of them seen just once. Here the sequenced sample was CD4+ T cells from peripheral blood mononuclear cells, taken in the first trimester of pregnancy. The V gene is TRBV5-5, the J gene TRBJ2-7; 8 nucleotides match TRBD1. This sequence originates from a female donor in good health, enrolled as a control in a pregnancy study. This CDR3 is CASSFMGQEYEQYF. The CDR3 region has the DNA TGTGCCAGCAGCTTTATGGGACAGGAGTACGAGCAGTACTTC.